Shown below are 27 T cell receptor beta chains from a single sample sequenced in a study of a mutant IDH1 vaccine in newly diagnosed glioma. For these TCRs, the target antigens are not known. Described time point: week 11, during vaccination. Topical imiquimod accompanied each vaccine dose, which consisted of 300 ug of mutant IDH1 20-mer peptide. Sequenced by immunoSEQ multiplex PCR; TCRdb stores in-frame clones only, minus some. The sample shows about 64,000 clones, approximately 88% of them seen only once. Sequenced here: PBMCs, sampled from a glioma patient whose treatment included an IDH1 peptide vaccine. The receptors were gathered from a woman in her fifties or sixties with glioma.

The V gene is TRBV7-5, the J gene TRBJ2-2; TRBD1, as called in the table, went unchecked against the DNA. TRBV7-5 is classified as a pseudogene. The CDR3 spans 16 residues. CDR3 protein: CVRSFLDRGTSGELFF. Written as DNA, the CDR3 is TGTGTCAGAAGCTTCTTGGACAGGGGTACCTCTGGGGAGCTGTTTTTT.

The V and J genes are TRBV18 and TRBJ2-3; 8 nucleotides line up with TRBD2. Germline-derived CDR1 and CDR2 are KGHSH and LQKENI. J gave up 6 bases and V 6 bases, and 8 bases lay outside the gene matches. The CDR3 has 14 amino acids. CDR3 nucleotides: TGTGCCAGCTCTAGGACTAGCTTCCCGGATACGCAGTATTTT. It yields the protein CASSRTSFPDTQYF.

The V and J genes are TRBV6-6 and TRBJ2-3; no clear D gene. CDR3 length equals 11 residues. Trimming removed 7 bases at V and 6 bases at J, with 8 bases between. Germline-derived CDR1 and CDR2 are MNHNY and SVGAGI (reference sequence). CDR3 nucleotides: TGTGCCAGCACCTCCGTGGATACGCAGTATTTT. Its protein is CASTSVDTQYF.

V is TRBV28 and J is TRBJ1-2; 9 bases map to TRBD1. Germline assignment: CDR1 MDHEN and CDR2 SYDVKM. V dropped 4 bases and J dropped 1; count of bases not matched to a gene: 4. The CDR3 spans 15 residues. CDR3 in amino acids: CASSSRDRDNYGYTF. Here the CDR3 DNA reads TGTGCCAGCAGTTCGCGGGACAGGGATAACTATGGCTACACCTTC.

The chain combines TRBV6-5 with TRBJ2-7, with 7 positions matching TRBD1. Germline V CDR1 and CDR2: MNHEY, SVGAGI. The CDR3 is 13 residues long. Losses at the gene ends were 4 bases for V and 4 bases for J; bases not matched to a gene: 4. The CDR3 sequence is CASSSGTEYEQYF. CDR3 in DNA: TGTGCCAGCAGTTCCGGGACAGAATACGAGCAGTACTTC.

The rearrangement uses TRBV6-1 and TRBJ2-3; D remains ambiguous. Germline loops: CDR1 MNHNS, CDR2 SASEGT. The CDR3 consists of 13 residues. Trimming stripped 3 bases from V and 8 bases from J, with 12 bases between. This chain's CDR3 is CASSDSLGTTQYF. The CDR3 DNA is TGTGCCAGCAGTGATAGCCTGGGAACTACGCAGTATTTT.

The chain employs TRBV7-9 and TRBJ2-3, with a possible D match to TRBD2 (6 bases). Germline-derived CDR1 and CDR2 are SEHNR and FQNEAQ (reference sequence). The CDR3 loop spans 18 amino acids. Trimming removed 3 bases from V and 0 bases from J, with 19 bases in between. The CDR3 here is CASSFHLVTGRSTDTQYF. The CDR3 nucleotides read TGTGCCAGCAGCTTCCACTTAGTGACTGGGAGGAGCACAGATACGCAGTATTTT. The complete variable domain, with remaining parts taken from reference TRBV7-9 and TRBJ2-3, reads DTGVSQNPRHKITKRGQNVTFRCDPISEHNRLYWYRQTLGQGPEFLTYFQNEAQLEKSRLLSDRFSAERPKGSFSTLEIQRTEQGDSAMYLCASSFHLVTGRSTDTQYFGPGTRLTVL.

The chain uses TRBV5-8 and TRBJ2-7, with 10 positions matching TRBD2. CDR1 is SGHTS and CDR2 is YDEGEE in the germline V gene. J was trimmed by 7 bases and V by 4 bases; bases with no gene match: 14. The length of the CDR3 is 16 residues. The CDR3 spells CASSPLSASGGPEQYF. CDR3 bases: TGTGCCAGCAGCCCCCTGAGCGCTAGCGGGGGTCCTGAGCAGTACTTC.

A single count supports this clone. The rearrangement joins TRBV11-3 to TRBJ1-6; D is unclear. Germline CDR1 SGHNT, CDR2 YENEEA. With 4 bases removed from V and 7 bases from J, the gap between germline ends came to 11 bases. There are 14 residues in the CDR3. CDR3 coding DNA: TGTGCCAGCAGCTACGACGGTTTCAATTCACCCCTCCACTTT. It yields the protein CASSYDGFNSPLHF. The variable domain in full, completed from reference TRBV11-3 and TRBJ1-6, reads EAGVVQSPRYKIIEKKQPVAFWCNPISGHNTLYWYLQNLGQGPELLIRYENEEAVDDSQLPKDRFSAERLKGVDSTLKIQPAELGDSAVYLCASSYDGFNSPLHFGNGTRLTVT.

The rearrangement links TRBV19 to TRBJ1-1; TRBD1 agrees at 7 bases. The CDR3 length is 16 residues. The ends lost 7 bases at V and 0 bases at J; junction bases unmatched: 11. CDR1 LNHDA and CDR2 SQIVND come from the germline V gene (reference sequence). The CDR3 loop is CASTTIGTEMNTEAFF. The CDR3 coding sequence is TGTGCCAGTACCACTATAGGGACAGAGATGAACACTGAAGCTTTCTTT.

The CDR3 coding sequence is TGTGCCAGCACCGAGGGTGGCCCCCCCTACAATGAGCAGTTCTTC. It specifies CASTEGGPPYNEQFF. The chain combines TRBV9 with TRBJ2-1; a weak D match, TRBD2 (5 bases). The CDR3 length is 15 residues. Deletions cut 6 bases from V and 2 bases from J, with 15 bases between. CDR1 is SGDLS, CDR2 YYNGEE, per germline.

The chain couples TRBV5-1 to TRBJ2-7; D not certain. The CDR3 runs 13 residues. Trimming removed 5 bases from V and 0 bases from J, with 9 bases in between. Germline V CDR1 and CDR2: SGHRS, YFSETQ. DNA for the CDR3: TGCGCCAGCAGTTCCCCTTCCTCCTACGAGCAGTACTTC. Translating gives CASSSPSSYEQYF.

On this clone itself: The same CDR3 also results from other DNA sequences found in this sample. V and J are TRBV30 and TRBJ2-7; D may be TRBD2 (6 bases). Trimming shortened V by 4 bases and J by 4 bases, and 14 bases separated the two germline ends. This CDR3 spans 13 amino acids. Germline V gene lookup returns CDR1 GTSNPN and CDR2 SVGIG (reference sequence). The CDR3 coding sequence is TGTGCCTGGAATCGTGGAGGGTCTTACGAGCAGTACTTC. It codes for CAWNRGGSYEQYF.

The chain combines TRBV11-2 with TRBJ2-7; a possible D gene is TRBD1 (6 bases). V was trimmed by 5 bases and J by 2 bases, leaving 13 bases between them. The CDR3 totals 14 residues. Germline loops: CDR1 SGHAT, CDR2 FQNNGV. CDR3 nucleotide sequence: TGTGCCAGCAGCCGTGACAGGCAAACCTACGAGCAGTACTTC. As protein: CASSRDRQTYEQYF. The variable domain in full, completed from reference TRBV11-2 and TRBJ2-7, reads EAGVAQSPRYKIIEKRQSVAFWCNPISGHATLYWYQQILGQGPKLLIQFQNNGVVDDSQLPKDRFSAERLKGVDSTLKIQPAKLEDSAVYLCASSRDRQTYEQYFGPGTRLTVT.

The chain employs TRBV5-4 and TRBJ1-2, with 8 positions matching TRBD1. The CDR3 runs to 16 residues. Germline CDR1 and CDR2: SGHNT and YYREEE (reference sequence). The V gene end was trimmed by 3 bases and the J gene end by 3 bases; junction bases not matched to a gene: 10. In DNA, the CDR3 is TGTGCCAGCAGCTCACAGAAGTGGACAGGGCACTATGGCTACACCTTC. Protein sequence: CASSSQKWTGHYGYTF.

The V and J genes are TRBV7-2 and TRBJ1-2; TRBD1 aligns across 9 bases. Germline lookup yields CDR1 SGHTA and CDR2 FQGNSA. Germline trimming cut 5 bases from V and 8 bases from J; bases unmatched to any gene: 9. The CDR3 sequence is 14 residues long. CDR3 DNA: TGTGCCAGCAGCAGAGCCGGGACAGGGATCGGCTACACCTTC. Protein: CASSRAGTGIGYTF. Drawing the rest from reference TRBV7-2 and TRBJ1-2, the complete variable domain is GAGVSQSPSNKVTEKGKDVELRCDPISGHTALYWYRQSLGQGLEFLIYFQGNSAPDKSGLPSDRFSAERTGGSVSTLTIQRTQQEDSAVYLCASSRAGTGIGYTFGSGTRLTVV.

The gene calls are TRBV5-1 and TRBJ2-5; no clear D gene. V lost 4 bases and J lost 1, with 8 bases in between. The CDR3 totals 13 residues. From germline, CDR1 is SGHRS and CDR2 YFSETQ. CDR3 sequence (DNA): TGCGCCAGCAGCCCTTATTCCCAAGAGACCCAGTACTTC. Its translation is CASSPYSQETQYF.

V is TRBV7-2 and J is TRBJ2-7; unclear D gene. The germline V gene encodes CDR1 SGHTA and CDR2 FQGNSA. Trimming pared 5 bases from V and 5 bases from J, leaving 7 bases between. The length of the CDR3 is 11 residues. In DNA form, the CDR3 reads TGTGCCAGCAGCATAGGGCACGAGCAGTACTTC. It encodes CASSIGHEQYF.

The chain recombines TRBV4-3 with TRBJ2-1; a possible D gene is TRBD2 (5 bases). The CDR3 spans 14 residues. Trimming removed 4 bases at V and 6 bases at J, with 13 bases between. Germline V gives CDR1 LGHNA, CDR2 YSLEER. This CDR3 is CASSPRSGGNEQFF. The CDR3 bases are TGCGCCAGCAGCCCCCGTTCCGGAGGCAATGAGCAGTTCTTC.

This chain uses TRBV7-9 with TRBJ1-6; D may be TRBD1 (6 bases). The CDR3 runs 16 residues. Germline V gene lookup returns CDR1 SEHNR and CDR2 FQNEAQ (reference sequence). Trimming left V 3 bases short and J 7 bases short, with 16 bases between. CDR3 in DNA: TGTGCCAGCAGCTTCGGAAACAGGGTCGGGAATTCACCCCTCCACTTT. It specifies CASSFGNRVGNSPLHF.

This chain links TRBV5-4 with TRBJ1-4; D is ambiguous. CDR1 is SGHNT, CDR2 YYREEE, per germline (reference sequence). CDR3 length equals 14 residues. V lost 0 bases, J lost 4 bases, and 7 bases lay in between. As DNA, the CDR3 is TGTGCCAGCAGCTTGGGACGGATTAATGAAAAACTGTTTTTT. Translated, it gives CASSLGRINEKLFF.

The chain employs TRBV5-1 and TRBJ2-7; 12 nucleotides agree with TRBD1. The germline gives CDR1 SGHRS, CDR2 YFSETQ. V trimming: 3 bases; J trimming: 2 bases; junction bases outside the gene matches: 9. The CDR3 is 17 amino acids. Here the CDR3 DNA reads TGCGCCAGCAGCTACGGGACAGGGGGCGTCAGGACCTACGAGCAGTACTTC. Protein product: CASSYGTGGVRTYEQYF.

The J gene is TRBJ1-3, the V gene TRBV7-8; TRBD1 is a possible D gene (5 bases). The CDR3 extends over 14 amino acids. The ends were cut back, 5 bases at V and 0 bases at J, with 8 bases in the middle. Germline values: CDR1 SGHVS, CDR2 FQNEAQ. The CDR3 loop reads CASSRGVSGNTIYF. CDR3 coding DNA: TGTGCCAGCAGCCGAGGGGTCTCTGGAAACACCATATATTTT.

This clone occurred a few times. The rearrangement links TRBV4-1 to TRBJ1-1, with 8 bases lining up with TRBD1. There are 13 residues in the CDR3. The V and J ends lost 4 bases and 5 bases, in that order; junction bases with no gene match: 3. Germline assignment: CDR1 MGHRA and CDR2 YSYEKL. The CDR3 sequence is CASSLDRGTEAFF. CDR3 nucleotides: TGCGCCAGCAGCCTCGACAGGGGAACTGAAGCTTTCTTT.

This clone has a single count. V is TRBV7-9 and J is TRBJ2-3, with D possibly TRBD1 on 5 matching bases. Trimming removed 1 base at V and 0 bases at J, with 11 bases between. CDR3 length equals 16 residues. Germline V gene data show CDR1 as SEHNR and CDR2 as FQNEAQ (reference sequence). CDR3 loop: CASSLVRTTSTDTQYF. As DNA, the CDR3 is TGTGCCAGCAGCTTAGTCAGGACAACTAGCACAGATACGCAGTATTTT.

The rearrangement joins TRBV30 to TRBJ1-1, with D tentatively TRBD1 (5 bases). CDR3 length equals 14 residues. CDR1 is GTSNPN, CDR2 SVGIG, per germline (reference sequence). Trimming removed 4 bases at V and 2 bases at J, with 14 bases between. This chain's CDR3 is CAWTPRTPNTEAFF. The CDR3 DNA is TGTGCCTGGACCCCCCGGACACCTAACACTGAAGCTTTCTTT.

CDR3 DNA sequence: TGTGCCAGCAGCTTGGGCGCCCAAGTCACCGGGGAGCTGTTTTTT. Residues: CASSLGAQVTGELFF. The chain has TRBV5-5 and TRBJ2-2; D remains ambiguous. V was pared by 0 bases and J by 4 bases, with 10 bases between. Germline CDR1 is SGHKS and CDR2 is YYEKEE (reference sequence). This CDR3 spans 15 amino acids. Drawing the rest from reference TRBV5-5 and TRBJ2-2, the complete variable domain is DAGVTQSPTHLIKTRGQQVTLRCSPISGHKSVSWYQQVLGQGPQFIFQYYEKEERGRGNFPDRFSARQFPNYSSELNVNALLLGDSALYLCASSLGAQVTGELFFGEGSRLTVL.